Following are 29 T cell receptor beta chains from one sample sequenced in a study of blood T cell repertoires in COVID-19. Sequencing was performed with immunoSEQ multiplex PCR; in TCRdb, only in-frame clones are kept and a portion is missing. The top ten hold 9.2% of the sample, which has over 35,000 clones, roughly nine tenths seen once. The sample was peripheral blood. The receptors here all came from a man aged 50-59 years with active COVID-19.

The chain recombines TRBV29-1 with TRBJ2-5; the match to TRBD2 covers 9 bases. The V segment lost 8 bases and the J segment 5 bases; nucleotides outside the gene matches: 3. Germline V gives CDR1 SQVTM, CDR2 ANQGSEA. The CDR3 length is 11 residues. The CDR3 region is CSPLAGETQYF. CDR3 sequence (DNA): TGCAGCCCACTAGCGGGTGAGACCCAGTACTTC.

V is TRBV10-2 and J is TRBJ1-2; D might be TRBD1 (5 bases). The V end was cut by 7 bases, the J end by 3 bases, with 15 bases between. CDR3 size: 14 residues. The germline V gene has CDR1 WSHSY and CDR2 SAAADI. The CDR3 reads CASTPGRVDYGYTF. In DNA form, the CDR3 reads TGCGCCAGCACCCCGGGCAGGGTTGACTATGGCTACACCTTC.

This chain uses TRBV5-4 with TRBJ2-3; a weak D match, TRBD2 (6 bases). The V and J ends lost 7 bases and 2 bases respectively, with 14 bases between them. Germline V gene data show CDR1 as SGHNT and CDR2 as YYREEE (reference sequence). There are 14 residues in the CDR3. In DNA form, the CDR3 reads TGTGCCAGCTTTCCGGGACTCAACACAGATACGCAGTATTTT. Translation: CASFPGLNTDTQYF.

The J gene is TRBJ1-1, the V gene TRBV30; D ambiguous. The CDR3 loop spans 13 amino acids. V was cut by 5 bases and J by 0 bases, with 10 bases left in between. Looked up from germline, CDR1 is GTSNPN and CDR2 is SVGIG (reference sequence). Here the CDR3 reads CAWVSPMNTEAFF. The CDR3 region has the DNA TGTGCCTGGGTTAGTCCCATGAACACTGAAGCTTTCTTT. The whole variable domain, filled in from reference TRBV30 and TRBJ1-1, reads SQTIHQWPATLVQPVGSPLSLECTVEGTSNPNLYWYRQAAGRGLQLLFYSVGIGQISSEVPQNLSASRPQDRQFILSSKKLLLSDSGFYLCAWVSPMNTEAFFGQGTRLTVV.

The chain couples TRBV30 to TRBJ2-7, with D perhaps matching TRBD2 (5 bases). The ends were cut back, 5 bases at V and 6 bases at J, with 8 bases in the middle. Germline V lookup: CDR1 GTSNPN, CDR2 SVGIG (reference sequence). The CDR3 totals 10 residues. The CDR3 DNA reads TGTGCCTGGGGTGAGGGCGAGCAGTACTTC. Protein sequence: CAWGEGEQYF.

The genes are TRBV29-1 and TRBJ2-1; D may be TRBD2 (7 bases). Germline lookup yields CDR1 SQVTM and CDR2 ANQGSEA. The V end lost 8 bases, the J end lost 4 bases, and 18 bases lay between the germline ends. The CDR3 spans 14 residues. The CDR3 sequence is CSTQRGTIYNEQFF. The CDR3 DNA sequence: TGCAGCACCCAAAGGGGGACTATATACAATGAGCAGTTCTTC.

The CDR3, as DNA: TGTGCCACCAGTGATTCGCTGACTAGCGGGGGGTCCACAGATACGCAGTATTTT. As protein: CATSDSLTSGGSTDTQYF. This chain joins TRBV24-1 and TRBJ2-3, with 13 bases identical to TRBD2. The CDR3 extends over 18 amino acids. V lost 2 bases to trimming and J lost 2 bases; unmatched junction nucleotides: 6. Germline V gene lookup returns CDR1 KGHDR and CDR2 SFDVKD.

This chain uses TRBV10-3 with TRBJ2-1, with D perhaps matching TRBD2 (6 bases). The CDR3 sequence is 13 residues long. The germline V and J ends were trimmed by 3 bases and 10 bases, with 13 bases remaining between them. Germline values: CDR1 ENHRY, CDR2 SYGVKD. In nucleotides, the CDR3 is TGTGCCATCAGTGACTCTTGGACTAACGAGCAGTTCTTC. Protein: CAISDSWTNEQFF.

The genes are TRBV5-1 and TRBJ2-3; 13 bases are shared with TRBD2. With V trimmed by 3 bases and J by 2 bases, 3 bases remained unmatched. Germline V gene data show CDR1 as SGHRS and CDR2 as YFSETQ. This CDR3 has 16 residues. CDR3 nucleotides: TGCGCCAGCAGCTCCGGGACTAGCGGGGTCACAGATACGCAGTATTTT. Amino acids: CASSSGTSGVTDTQYF. Looking up the rest from reference TRBV5-1 and TRBJ2-3 gives the full variable domain: KAGVTQTPRYLIKTRGQQVTLSCSPISGHRSVSWYQQTPGQGLQFLFEYFSETQRNKGNFPGRFSGRQFSNSRSEMNVSTLELGDSALYLCASSSGTSGVTDTQYFGPGTRLTVL.

This rearrangement joins TRBV9 to TRBJ1-5; D is uncertain. This CDR3 has 12 amino acids. CDR1 and CDR2 from the germline V gene are SGDLS and YYNGEE. V was clipped by 4 bases and J by 7 bases, with 9 bases between them. CDR3 sequence: CASSNGLQPQHF. The DNA of the CDR3 is TGTGCCAGCAGCAATGGGCTCCAGCCCCAGCATTTT.

The chain carries TRBV10-3 and TRBJ2-2; 7 positions agree with TRBD1. V dropped 11 bases and J dropped 4; count of bases not matched to a gene: 4. The CDR3 sequence is 12 residues long. Germline V gives CDR1 ENHRY, CDR2 SYGVKD. In DNA form, the CDR3 reads TGTGCCGGGGGACAGTTCACCGGGGAGCTGTTTTTT. Protein: CAGGQFTGELFF.

This sequence joins TRBV5-1 and TRBJ2-5; D not certain. CDR1 is SGHRS and CDR2 is YFSETQ in the germline V gene. This CDR3 contains 13 residues. Trimming removed 0 bases from V and 5 bases from J, with 8 bases in between. For the CDR3, the DNA is TGCGCCAGCAGCTTGGCCGCGATGGAGACCCAGTACTTC. Its translation: CASSLAAMETQYF.

This sequence joins TRBV5-1 and TRBJ1-1; 8 nucleotides line up with TRBD1. V shed 0 bases and J 3 bases; nucleotides not matched to a gene: 4. Germline-derived CDR1 and CDR2 are SGHRS and YFSETQ. The CDR3 covers 15 residues. The CDR3, as DNA: TGCGCCAGCAGCTTGGATGGGACAGGATACACTGAAGCTTTCTTT. The encoded protein is CASSLDGTGYTEAFF.

This rearrangement joins TRBV4-1 to TRBJ1-2; 7 positions match TRBD1. Germline lookup yields CDR1 MGHRA and CDR2 YSYEKL. The CDR3 extends over 18 amino acids. Trimming removed 1 base from V and 0 bases from J; junction bases left unmatched: 11. The CDR3 spells CASSQGPPGTEANYGYTF. The CDR3 bases are TGCGCCAGCAGCCAAGGTCCTCCCGGGACAGAAGCTAACTATGGCTACACCTTC.

The V and J genes are TRBV15 and TRBJ2-4; 12 bases map to TRBD2. V lost 5 bases to trimming and J lost 6 bases; unmatched junction nucleotides: 14. This CDR3 region has 18 residues. Germline loops: CDR1 LNHNV, CDR2 YYDKDF (reference sequence). The DNA for the CDR3 is TGTGCCACCAGCGCCCCACGACTAGCGGGAGATAGCGGAAACATTCAGTACTTC. It is translated as CATSAPRLAGDSGNIQYF.

The chain employs TRBV19 and TRBJ1-6; 7 bases are shared with TRBD1. This CDR3 contains 16 residues. The junction had 17 bases not matched to a gene; V was cut back by 9 bases and J by 9 bases. CDR1 LNHDA and CDR2 SQIVND come from the germline V gene (reference sequence). CDR3 bases: TGTGCCAGCACTAATTTCCGGACAGGCGTAAGTTCACCCCTCCACTTT. It translates to CASTNFRTGVSSPLHF.

V usage is TRBV6-5 and J usage is TRBJ1-6, with D perhaps TRBD1 (5 bases). Looked up from germline, CDR1 is MNHEY and CDR2 is SVGAGI. The V gene lost 7 bases and the J gene lost 7 bases, with 14 bases spanning the gap. The length of the CDR3 is 14 residues. The DNA for the CDR3 is TGTGCCAGCACGCCGGGGGAGGGGAATTCACCCCTCCACTTT. This encodes CASTPGEGNSPLHF.

This clone occurred once. V and J are TRBV9 and TRBJ2-7, with 11 bases fitting TRBD2. The trim removed 3 bases at V and 1 base at J, leaving 3 bases unmatched. Germline CDR1 reads SGDLS; CDR2 reads YYNGEE. The CDR3 runs to 15 residues. The CDR3 sequence is CASSGTSGFSYEQYF. The DNA for the CDR3 is TGTGCCAGCAGCGGGACTAGCGGGTTTTCCTACGAGCAGTACTTC.

The chain couples TRBV14 to TRBJ2-3, with TRBD1 matching 12 bases. V shed 2 bases, J shed 0 bases, and the junction held 9 bases outside the gene matches. Germline values: CDR1 SGHDN, CDR2 FVKESK. The CDR3 extends over 19 amino acids. CDR3 residues: CASSQSGTGGWWSTDTQYF. The CDR3 nucleotides are TGTGCCAGCAGCCAATCCGGGACAGGGGGCTGGTGGAGCACAGATACGCAGTATTTT.

V usage is TRBV2 and J usage is TRBJ1-1; D perhaps matches TRBD1 (5 bases). V was pared by 6 bases and J by 6 bases, with 11 bases between. CDR1 is SNHLY, CDR2 FYNNEI, per germline. This CDR3 region has 12 residues. The CDR3 protein is CASRSLGPEAFF. For the CDR3, the DNA is TGTGCCAGCAGATCCTTGGGGCCTGAAGCTTTCTTT.

This rearrangement joins TRBV7-2 to TRBJ2-7; TRBD2 matches at 11 bases. This CDR3 contains 16 residues. The germline V gene has CDR1 SGHTA and CDR2 FQGNSA. V was clipped by 0 bases and J by 2 bases; unmatched bases: 3. CDR3 loop: CASSLAGSGRAYEQYF. The DNA of the CDR3 is TGTGCCAGCAGCTTAGCGGGTAGCGGGAGGGCCTACGAGCAGTACTTC.

This clone showed up just once. The CDR3 DNA is TGTGCCTGGGCTCAGGGGAACACTGAAGCTTTCTTT. Protein sequence: CAWAQGNTEAFF. The J gene is TRBJ1-1, the V gene TRBV30; the D gene is possibly TRBD1 (5 bases). V lost 5 bases and J lost 1, with 8 bases in between. Germline loops: CDR1 GTSNPN, CDR2 SVGIG (reference sequence). The CDR3 length is 12 residues.

The CDR3 region is CASSSTGVGGYTF. CDR3 DNA: TGTGCCAGCAGTTCAACAGGGGTGGGTGGCTACACCTTC. J is TRBJ1-2 and V is TRBV27; 7 nucleotides align to TRBD1. With 4 bases clipped from V and 7 bases from J, the junction kept 6 bases outside the gene matches. Per the germline V gene, CDR1 is MNHEY and CDR2 is SMNVEV (reference sequence). The CDR3 sequence is 13 residues long.

The rearrangement links TRBV5-1 to TRBJ2-1, with 8 bases lining up with TRBD2. This CDR3 is built from 15 residues. Germline V gene data show CDR1 as SGHRS and CDR2 as YFSETQ. The J segment lost 5 bases and the V segment lost 0 bases, leaving 4 bases of the junction unmatched. The CDR3 coding sequence is TGCGCCAGCAGCTTGGGCGGGAGGACGAACAATGAGCAGTTCTTC. Amino acid sequence: CASSLGGRTNNEQFF.

The gene calls are TRBV5-1 and TRBJ2-1; D is perhaps TRBD1 (6 bases). Germline lookup yields CDR1 SGHRS and CDR2 YFSETQ. There are 15 residues in the CDR3. With 5 bases removed from V and 4 bases from J, the gap between germline ends came to 16 bases. CDR3 DNA sequence: TGCGCCAGCAGGAGACAGGCGCCGGGGTACAATGAGCAGTTCTTC. This sequence encodes CASRRQAPGYNEQFF.

V and J are TRBV28 and TRBJ2-7; 12 bases agree with TRBD2. CDR1 and CDR2 from the germline V gene are MDHEN and SYDVKM. V lost 3 bases, J lost 3 bases, and 6 bases stayed unmatched. This CDR3 is built from 16 residues. The CDR3 DNA follows: TGTGCCAGCAGTTTCCTCGGACTAGCGGGGCACTACGAGCAGTACTTC. It is translated as CASSFLGLAGHYEQYF. Full variable domain (remainder filled in from reference TRBV28 and TRBJ2-7): DVKVTQSSRYLVKRTGEKVFLECVQDMDHENMFWYRQDPGLGLRLIYFSYDVKMKEKGDIPEGYSVSREKKERFSLILESASTNQTSMYLCASSFLGLAGHYEQYFGPGTRLTVT.

The chain uses TRBV20-1 and TRBJ1-2; unclear D gene. Germline V gene lookup returns CDR1 DFQATT and CDR2 SNEGSKA (reference sequence). The CDR3 consists of 9 residues. CDR3 DNA sequence: TGCACCCCAAAAAATGGCTACACCTTC. This gives the protein CTPKNGYTF.

CDR3 nucleotides: TGTGCCTGGACCCCCAGGGGACGGGAAAAACTGTTTTTT. Protein sequence: CAWTPRGREKLFF. The V gene is TRBV30, the J gene TRBJ1-4, with D possibly matching TRBD1 (6 bases). The CDR3 is 13 amino acids. Looked up from germline, CDR1 is GTSNPN and CDR2 is SVGIG (reference sequence). Deletions cut 4 bases from V and 8 bases from J, with 14 bases between.

V and J are TRBV6-5 and TRBJ1-5; 9 bases agree with TRBD1. The CDR3 spans 14 residues. Germline values: CDR1 MNHEY, CDR2 SVGAGI. J was trimmed by 7 bases and V by 6 bases; bases with no gene match: 7. CDR3 nucleotides: TGTGCCAGCAGGGGACAGGGTTCGGGCCAGCCCCAGCATTTT. This encodes CASRGQGSGQPQHF.